This paragraph reports one T cell receptor (beta chain). Its target is unknown. The sample comes from a study of T cells in localized non-small cell lung cancer. Study observations and caveats: A median of 57 of the top 100 tumor clones appeared in adjacent lung, which was paired and uninvolved.

Only in-frame clones appear in the TCRdb table, and some are missing; sequencing was by immunoSEQ multiplex PCR. The sample yields some 41,000 clones, approximately 80% seen once. CDR1 LGHNA and CDR2 YSLEER come from the germline V gene. V was pared by 1 base and J by 1 base, with 8 bases between. This CDR3 spans 15 amino acids. This chain connects TRBV4-3 to TRBJ2-1; unclear D gene. The sample in question was PBMCs, obtained before any cancer treatment. This clonotype was obtained from a man aged 35 to 70 with stage II lung adenocarcinoma. For the CDR3, the DNA is TGCGCCAGCAGCCAAGCAGCACGGTCCTACAATGAGCAGTTCTTC. Its translation: CASSQAARSYNEQFF.